Below are 17 T cell receptor beta chains sequenced from a single sample in a study of OX40 agonist ivuxolimab in advanced cancers. The assay was immunoSEQ multiplex PCR, and TCRdb's table has in-frame clones only and misses some. Among 41,000 or so clones listed, 70% to 80% were seen once. Sequencing used CD4+ or CD8+ T cells sorted from blood, obtained in a trial of the OX40 agonist ivuxolimab. Source of these receptors: an adult with an advanced solid tumor such as melanoma, head and neck, liver or kidney cancer.

V gene TRBV2 combines with J gene TRBJ1-6; D unclear. Germline V gene lookup returns CDR1 SNHLY and CDR2 FYNNEI. The V end was cut by 1 base, the J end by 0 bases, with 13 bases between. This CDR3 comprises 18 residues. The CDR3 DNA sequence: TGTGCCAGCAGTGAAGGTCGCAACCCGAGCTCCTATAATTCACCCCTCCACTTT. Its translation is CASSEGRNPSSYNSPLHF.

The chain is built from TRBV11-2 and TRBJ1-4, with D hard to call. CDR1 SGHAT and CDR2 FQNNGV come from the germline V gene. V was clipped by 5 bases and J by 0 bases, with 13 bases between them. CDR3 length: 16 amino acids. CDR3: CASSLNKFSTNEKLFF. The CDR3 DNA reads as TGTGCCAGCAGCCTTAACAAGTTTTCAACTAATGAAAAACTGTTTTTT.

J is TRBJ1-5 and V is TRBV12-5, with 9 nucleotides matching TRBD1. The germline V gene encodes CDR1 LGHNT and CDR2 FRNRAP. With 9 bases clipped from V and 4 bases from J, the junction kept 25 bases outside the gene matches. This CDR3 comprises 20 residues. The CDR3 protein is CASLTFRQGEESENNQPQHF. The CDR3 DNA is TGTGCTAGCCTCACCTTCCGACAGGGGGAAGAATCGGAAAATAATCAGCCCCAGCATTTT.

The chain combines TRBV7-8 with TRBJ2-2; D may be TRBD1 (6 bases). V lost 0 bases and J 7 bases, leaving 6 bases between the germline ends. The CDR3 is 13 amino acids. Germline assignment: CDR1 SGHVS and CDR2 FQNEAQ. CDR3 sequence reads: CASSLATGGELFF. Here the CDR3 DNA reads TGTGCCAGCAGCTTAGCGACAGGCGGGGAGCTGTTTTTT.

This chain uses TRBV6-5 with TRBJ1-5; weak D call: TRBD1 (6 bases). Trimming stripped 1 base from V and 11 bases from J, with 18 bases between. Germline V lookup: CDR1 MNHEY, CDR2 SVGAGI. This CDR3 region has 15 residues. The CDR3 region has the DNA TGTGCCAGCAGTTACTTGGGCAGGGGCCGCTCCGCCCAGCATTTT. Translating gives CASSYLGRGRSAQHF.

This clone has only a few counts. The chain links TRBV28 to TRBJ1-4, with D possibly TRBD1 on 5 matching bases. The CDR3 has 16 amino acids. The V end was cut by 5 bases, the J end by 0 bases, with 13 bases between. Germline V gene lookup returns CDR1 MDHEN and CDR2 SYDVKM. The CDR3 here is CASSAYRSATNEKLFF. CDR3 DNA: TGTGCCAGCAGTGCCTACAGGTCGGCAACTAATGAAAAACTGTTTTTT.

This clone counts as medium-sized (0.01 to 0.1%). The V gene is TRBV9, the J gene TRBJ2-7, with D perhaps TRBD1 (5 bases). This CDR3 region has 16 residues. Deletions cut 0 bases from V and 3 bases from J, with 16 bases between. The germline V gene encodes CDR1 SGDLS and CDR2 YYNGEE. The CDR3 nucleotides read TGTGCCAGCAGCGTAGCTGCCCAGGGTGGGGTCTACGAGCAGTACTTC. Translated: CASSVAAQGGVYEQYF.

The V call is TRBV4-3, the J call TRBJ2-7; TRBD2 aligns across 9 bases. CDR3 size: 15 residues. The V segment lost 0 bases and the J segment 7 bases; nucleotides outside the gene matches: 7. Germline V CDR1 and CDR2: LGHNA, YSLEER. DNA for the CDR3: TGCGCCAGCAGCCAAGATCTTGGACTAGCGAGGGAGCAGTACTTC. The encoded protein is CASSQDLGLAREQYF.

V gene TRBV19 combines with J gene TRBJ2-5; possible D gene TRBD2, 5 bases. Trimming took 3 bases from V and 0 from J, leaving 17 bases between them. The CDR3 contains 17 residues. CDR1 and CDR2 (germline): LNHDA, SQIVND (reference sequence). The CDR3 DNA is TGTGCCAGTAGTATTGGCGGCTGGACTGTCCACCAAGAGACCCAGTACTTC. Its protein product is CASSIGGWTVHQETQYF.

V usage is TRBV10-3 and J usage is TRBJ1-3, with D hard to call. CDR1 and CDR2 from the germline V gene are ENHRY and SYGVKD. The CDR3 contains 13 residues. The V and J ends lost 0 bases and 7 bases respectively, with 7 bases between them. The CDR3 DNA follows: TGTGCCATCAGTGAGTCAATGGGGAACACCATATATTTT. Amino acids: CAISESMGNTIYF.

The V and J genes are TRBV5-1 and TRBJ2-5; tentatively, D is TRBD1 (8 bases). Between the trimmed V and J ends, which lost 4 bases and 4 bases, there was a span of 17 bases. Germline assignment: CDR1 SGHRS and CDR2 YFSETQ. The CDR3 covers 15 residues. The CDR3 here is CASSRGAGGPETQYF. CDR3 in DNA: TGCGCCAGCAGCCGGGGGGCAGGGGGCCCAGAGACCCAGTACTTC.

The V gene is TRBV28, the J gene TRBJ2-6; D possibly matches TRBD1 or TRBD2 (5 bases each). Germline values: CDR1 MDHEN, CDR2 SYDVKM. This CDR3 has 16 amino acids. V shed 5 bases and J shed 0 bases, with 11 bases lying between them. The CDR3 sequence: CASSGGSNSGANVLTF. Here the CDR3 DNA reads TGTGCCAGCAGTGGGGGTTCAAACTCTGGGGCCAACGTCCTGACTTTC. The complete variable domain, with remaining parts taken from reference TRBV28 and TRBJ2-6, reads DVKVTQSSRYLVKRTGEKVFLECVQDMDHENMFWYRQDPGLGLRLIYFSYDVKMKEKGDIPEGYSVSREKKERFSLILESASTNQTSMYLCASSGGSNSGANVLTFGAGSRLTVL.

CDR3 DNA: TGTGCCAGTAGTACGTTGCCACAGGGGGCAACTGAAGCTTTCTTT. Translation gives CASSTLPQGATEAFF. V gene TRBV19 combines with J gene TRBJ1-1; 9 nucleotides agree with TRBD1. Germline loops: CDR1 LNHDA, CDR2 SQIVND (reference sequence). J lost 5 bases, V lost 4 bases, and 8 bases had no gene match. This CDR3 is built from 15 residues.

The V call is TRBV5-1, the J call TRBJ1-1, with 7 bases identical to TRBD1. The V segment lost 4 bases and the J segment 6 bases; nucleotides outside the gene matches: 15. Germline V gene data show CDR1 as SGHRS and CDR2 as YFSETQ. This CDR3 is 16 amino acids long. The CDR3 protein is CASSPGPDRVGAEAFF. CDR3 bases: TGCGCCAGCAGCCCCGGTCCCGACAGGGTAGGGGCTGAAGCTTTCTTT.

This chain links TRBV4-2 with TRBJ2-7; D is ambiguous. V lost 2 bases and J lost 2, with 7 bases in between. Germline V lookup: CDR1 LGHNA, CDR2 YNFKEQ. CDR3 size: 13 residues. The DNA for the CDR3 is TGTGCCAGCAGCCAAAGTATTACCTACGAGCAGTACTTC. This codes for CASSQSITYEQYF.

This clone was picked up a small number of times. J is TRBJ2-5 and V is TRBV28; 10 positions agree with TRBD1. The CDR3 loop spans 14 amino acids. V was pared by 3 bases and J by 10 bases, with 8 bases of the junction left unmatched. CDR1 MDHEN and CDR2 SYDVKM come from the germline V gene. The CDR3 DNA reads as TGTGCCAGCAGTTTGTCCGGGACAGGGGCGGACCAGTACTTC. Translation: CASSLSGTGADQYF.

This chain joins TRBV12-2 and TRBJ1-3; the table assigns TRBD1, which was not confirmed against the DNA. TRBV12-2 is deemed a pseudogene. The CDR3 consists of 16 residues. Here the CDR3 reads CASRVVQGMTGNTIYF. The CDR3, as DNA: TGTGCAAGTCGGGTGGTACAGGGGATGACTGGAAACACCATATATTTT.